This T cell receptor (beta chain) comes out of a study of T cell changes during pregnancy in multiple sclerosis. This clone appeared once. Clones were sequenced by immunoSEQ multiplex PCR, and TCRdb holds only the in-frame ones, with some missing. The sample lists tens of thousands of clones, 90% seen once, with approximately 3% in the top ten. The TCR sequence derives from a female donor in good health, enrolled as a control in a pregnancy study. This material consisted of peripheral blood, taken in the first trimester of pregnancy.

The chain's CDR3 is CASSQGKGNQPQHF. The CDR3 DNA reads TGTGCCAGCAGCCAGGGGAAGGGCAATCAGCCCCAGCATTTT. The J gene is TRBJ1-5, the V gene TRBV28, with D perhaps TRBD1 (6 bases). The CDR3 totals 14 residues. V lost 6 bases, J lost 2 bases, and 11 bases lay in between. From germline, CDR1 is MDHEN and CDR2 SYDVKM.